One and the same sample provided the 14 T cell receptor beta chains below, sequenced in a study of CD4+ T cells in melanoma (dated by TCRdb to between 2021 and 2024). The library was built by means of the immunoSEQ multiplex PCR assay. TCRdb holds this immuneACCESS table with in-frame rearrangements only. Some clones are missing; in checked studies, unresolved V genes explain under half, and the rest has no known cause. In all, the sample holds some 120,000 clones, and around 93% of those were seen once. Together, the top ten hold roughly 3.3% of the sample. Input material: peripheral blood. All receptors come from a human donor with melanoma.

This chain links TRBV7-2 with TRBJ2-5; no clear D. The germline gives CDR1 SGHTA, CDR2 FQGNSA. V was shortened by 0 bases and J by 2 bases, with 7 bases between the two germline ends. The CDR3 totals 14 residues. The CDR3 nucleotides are TGTGCCAGCAGCTTAGCACAGCTTCAAGAGACCCAGTACTTC. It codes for CASSLAQLQETQYF.

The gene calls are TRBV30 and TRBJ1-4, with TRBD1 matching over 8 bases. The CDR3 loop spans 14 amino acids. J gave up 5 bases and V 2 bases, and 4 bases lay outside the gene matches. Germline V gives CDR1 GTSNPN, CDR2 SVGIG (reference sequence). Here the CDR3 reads CAWSRDRMNEKLFF. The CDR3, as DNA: TGTGCCTGGAGTCGGGACAGGATGAATGAAAAACTGTTTTTT.

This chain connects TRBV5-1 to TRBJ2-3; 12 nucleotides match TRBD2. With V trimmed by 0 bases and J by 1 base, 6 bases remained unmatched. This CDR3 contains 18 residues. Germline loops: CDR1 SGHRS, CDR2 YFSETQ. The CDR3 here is CASSLALAGGPGTDTQYF. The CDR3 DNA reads TGCGCCAGCAGCTTGGCCCTAGCGGGGGGGCCGGGCACAGATACGCAGTATTTT.

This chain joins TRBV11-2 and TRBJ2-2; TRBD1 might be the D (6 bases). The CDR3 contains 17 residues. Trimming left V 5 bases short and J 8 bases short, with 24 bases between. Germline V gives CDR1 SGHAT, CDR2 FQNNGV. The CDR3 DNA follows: TGTGCCAGCAGCACCCTATGGGGGACACAGGGATTTGGGGAGCTGTTTTTT. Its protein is CASSTLWGTQGFGELFF.

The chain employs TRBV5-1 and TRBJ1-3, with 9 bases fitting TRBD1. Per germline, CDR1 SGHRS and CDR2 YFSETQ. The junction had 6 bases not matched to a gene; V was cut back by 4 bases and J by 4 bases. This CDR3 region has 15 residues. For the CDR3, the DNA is TGCGCCAGCAGCGTACAGGGGGCACAGGGAAACACCATATATTTT. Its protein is CASSVQGAQGNTIYF.

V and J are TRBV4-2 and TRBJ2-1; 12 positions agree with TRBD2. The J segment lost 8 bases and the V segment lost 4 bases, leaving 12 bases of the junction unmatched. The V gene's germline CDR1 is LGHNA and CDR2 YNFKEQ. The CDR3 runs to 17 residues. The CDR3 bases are TGTGCCAGCAGCCCTTGGACTAGCGGGGACATGGGGTATGAGCAGTTCTTC. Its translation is CASSPWTSGDMGYEQFF.

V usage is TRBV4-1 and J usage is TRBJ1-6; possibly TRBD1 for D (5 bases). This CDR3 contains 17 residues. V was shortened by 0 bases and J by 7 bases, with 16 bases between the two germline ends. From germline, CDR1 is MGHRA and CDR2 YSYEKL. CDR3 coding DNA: TGCGCCAGCAGCCAAGATGACACCGGGACTAGAAATTCACCCCTCCACTTT. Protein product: CASSQDDTGTRNSPLHF.

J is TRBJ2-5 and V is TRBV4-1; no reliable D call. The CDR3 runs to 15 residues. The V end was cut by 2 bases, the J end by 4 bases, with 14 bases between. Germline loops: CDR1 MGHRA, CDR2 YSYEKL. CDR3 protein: CASSQLPGVRETQYF. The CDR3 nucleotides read TGCGCCAGCAGCCAACTCCCTGGGGTTCGAGAGACCCAGTACTTC.

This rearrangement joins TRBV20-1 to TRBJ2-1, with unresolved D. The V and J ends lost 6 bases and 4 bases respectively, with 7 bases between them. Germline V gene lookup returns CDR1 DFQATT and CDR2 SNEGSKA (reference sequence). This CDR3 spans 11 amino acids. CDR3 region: CSALAYNEQFF. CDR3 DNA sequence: TGCAGTGCATTGGCGTACAATGAGCAGTTCTTC.

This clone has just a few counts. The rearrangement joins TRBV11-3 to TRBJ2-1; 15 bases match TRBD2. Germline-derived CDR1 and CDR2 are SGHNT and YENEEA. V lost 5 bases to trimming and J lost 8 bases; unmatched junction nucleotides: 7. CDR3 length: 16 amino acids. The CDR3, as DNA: TGTGCCAGCAGCCTGGGGACTAGCGGGGGGAAGGATGAGCAGTTCTTC. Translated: CASSLGTSGGKDEQFF.

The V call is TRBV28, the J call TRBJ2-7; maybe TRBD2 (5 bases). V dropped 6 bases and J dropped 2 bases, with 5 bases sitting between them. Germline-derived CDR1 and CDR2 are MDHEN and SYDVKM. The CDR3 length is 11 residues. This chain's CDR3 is CASRAAYEQYF. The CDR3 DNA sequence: TGTGCCAGCAGAGCGGCCTACGAGCAGTACTTC.

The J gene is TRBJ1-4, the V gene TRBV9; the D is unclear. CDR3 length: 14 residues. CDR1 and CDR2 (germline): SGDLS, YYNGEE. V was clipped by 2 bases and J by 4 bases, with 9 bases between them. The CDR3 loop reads CASSVQSLNEKLFF. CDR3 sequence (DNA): TGTGCCAGCAGCGTGCAGTCCCTTAATGAAAAACTGTTTTTT.

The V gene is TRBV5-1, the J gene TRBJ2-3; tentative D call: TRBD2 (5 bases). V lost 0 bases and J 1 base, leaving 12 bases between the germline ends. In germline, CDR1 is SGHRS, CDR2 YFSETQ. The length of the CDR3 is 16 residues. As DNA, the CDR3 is TGCGCCAGCAGCTTGGCTACAGCGGAGCGCACAGATACGCAGTATTTT. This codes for CASSLATAERTDTQYF.

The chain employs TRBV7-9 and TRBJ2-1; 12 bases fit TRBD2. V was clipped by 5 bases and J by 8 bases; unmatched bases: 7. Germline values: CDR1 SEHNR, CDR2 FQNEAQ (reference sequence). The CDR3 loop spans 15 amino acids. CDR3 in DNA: TGTGCCAGCAGCGCGACTAGCGGGAGTTCTCATGAGCAGTTCTTC. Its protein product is CASSATSGSSHEQFF.